The rows below give T cell receptor beta chains drawn from one sample of a study of PD-L1 blockade in urothelial cancer. The data were produced by immunoSEQ multiplex PCR, yet TCRdb's version contains in-frame clones alone and is incomplete. In the table there are about 41,000 clones, about 88% of which are singletons. Material: PBMCs, obtained around atezolizumab (anti-PD-L1) treatment. These receptor sequences come from a man in his 70s with urothelial cancer. Each CDR3 is given with its conserved first and last residue.

TRBV19	TRBJ1-5	CASSIQGRDQPQHF
TRBV19	TRBJ1-2	CASSPWTGIGYTF
TRBV9	TRBJ2-2	CASTRQALSGELFF
TRBV5-1	TRBJ2-3	CASGGGSTDTQYF
TRBV6-1	TRBJ2-1	CASSDSGSGSFNEQFF
TRBV30	TRBJ1-4	CAWGSGLTNEKLFF
TRBV5-6	TRBJ2-5	CASSLASETQYF
TRBV5-1	TRBJ2-3	CASSSPDRDRDTQYF
TRBV6-1	TRBJ2-7	CASTTRLASYEQYF
TRBV30	TRBJ2-1	CAWSPAKDFHYDNEQFF
TRBV14	TRBJ1-1	CASSHSTEAFF
TRBV11-3	TRBJ2-1	CASSLDRGGQGRPEQFF
TRBV11-1	TRBJ2-1	CASSPSRQGAWNEQFF
TRBV7-9	TRBJ1-1	CASSYGETEAFF
TRBV7-9	TRBJ2-3	CASSPGGTGRTDTQYF
TRBV15	TRBJ1-2	CATRGAGEVLYGYTF
TRBV5-6	TRBJ2-1	CASSWMDRARSYNEQFF